A selection of T cell receptor beta chains follows, all from one sample in a study of T-cell reconstitution after alpha-beta-depleted transplantation in children. TCRdb recomputed calls from the PCR reads with MiXCR, one row per CDR3 protein. The sample shows 800,000 to 1,000,000 distinct CDR3 sequences, around 30% of them seen only once. This specimen was PBMCs, mostly from graft donor cells, taken 360 days after TCRalphabeta/CD19-depleted stem cell transplant. The receptors were gathered from a boy under two years old who had a stem cell transplant for SCID, so the T cells may come from the graft donor. The CDR3 runs from the conserved cysteine through the conserved F or W. D genes are given only for firm matches. A row's size may be missing; if present it is once, few, many or a size class.

D gene: NA
V gene: TRBV21-1
clone size: few
J gene: TRBJ2-3
CDR3 protein: CASGRQGAVTDTQYF
CDR3 DNA: TGTGCCAGCGGTAGACAGGGGGCAGTGACAGATACGCAGTATTTT

D gene: TRBD1
V gene: TRBV2
clone size: NA
J gene: TRBJ1-2
CDR3 protein: CASSERDRGRGYTF
CDR3 DNA: TGTGCCAGCAGTGAAAGAGACAGGGGTCGAGGCTACACCTTC

D gene: NA
V gene: TRBV5-6
clone size: NA
J gene: TRBJ1-1
CDR3 protein: CASSLGPRAFF
CDR3 DNA: TGTGCCAGCAGCTTGGGTCCACGAGCTTTCTTT

D gene: NA
V gene: TRBV5-1
clone size: NA
J gene: TRBJ2-7
CDR3 protein: CASSSGFLPVKLYEQYF
CDR3 DNA: TGCGCCAGCAGCTCAGGATTTTTGCCGGTGAAACTTTACGAGCAGTACTTC

D gene: TRBD2
V gene: TRBV5-1
clone size: few
J gene: TRBJ2-2
CDR3 protein: CASSSGTTNTGELFF
CDR3 DNA: TGCGCCAGCAGCTCTGGGACTACCAACACCGGGGAGCTGTTTTTT

D gene: TRBD1
V gene: TRBV15
clone size: few
J gene: TRBJ2-7
CDR3 protein: CATSRGGQAYEQYF
CDR3 DNA: TGTGCCACCAGCAGAGGGGGACAGGCCTACGAGCAGTACTTC

D gene: NA
V gene: TRBV12-3/TRBV12-4
clone size: NA
J gene: TRBJ1-5
CDR3 protein: CASSLGQPYSNQPQHF
CDR3 DNA: TGTGCCAGCAGTTTGGGTCAGCCTTATAGCAATCAGCCCCAGCATTTT

D gene: TRBD1
V gene: TRBV12-3/TRBV12-4
clone size: few
J gene: TRBJ2-7
CDR3 protein: CASSSPPGGNPYEQYF
CDR3 DNA: TGTGCCAGCAGCTCCCCCCCAGGGGGTAATCCCTACGAGCAGTACTTC

D gene: TRBD2
V gene: TRBV2
clone size: NA
J gene: TRBJ2-3
CDR3 protein: CASSALLGRGSGGRSTDTQYF
CDR3 DNA: TGTGCCAGCAGTGCATTATTGGGACGGGGAAGCGGGGGCCGTAGCACAGATACGCAGTATTTT

D gene: NA
V gene: TRBV12-3/TRBV12-4
clone size: NA
J gene: TRBJ1-1
CDR3 protein: CASKTNTIVTEAFF
CDR3 DNA: TGTGCCAGCAAAACAAACACAATAGTCACTGAAGCTTTCTTT

D gene: NA
V gene: TRBV6-5
clone size: once
J gene: TRBJ2-2
CDR3 protein: CASSYWGSGTGELFF
CDR3 DNA: TGTGCCAGCAGTTATTGGGGATCGGGCACCGGGGAGCTGTTTTTT